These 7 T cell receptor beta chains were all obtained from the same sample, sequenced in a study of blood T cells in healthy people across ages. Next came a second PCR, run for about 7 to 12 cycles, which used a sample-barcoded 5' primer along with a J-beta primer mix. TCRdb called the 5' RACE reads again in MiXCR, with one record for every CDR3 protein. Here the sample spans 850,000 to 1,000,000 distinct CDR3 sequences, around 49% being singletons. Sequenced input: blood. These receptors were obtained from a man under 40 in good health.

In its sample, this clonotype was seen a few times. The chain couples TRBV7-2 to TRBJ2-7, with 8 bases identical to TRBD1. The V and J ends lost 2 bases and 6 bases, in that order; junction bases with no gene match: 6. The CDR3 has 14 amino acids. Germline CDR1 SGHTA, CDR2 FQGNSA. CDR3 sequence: CASSLITGGSEQYF. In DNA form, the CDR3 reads TGTGCCAGCAGCTTAATAACAGGGGGTAGCGAGCAGTACTTC.

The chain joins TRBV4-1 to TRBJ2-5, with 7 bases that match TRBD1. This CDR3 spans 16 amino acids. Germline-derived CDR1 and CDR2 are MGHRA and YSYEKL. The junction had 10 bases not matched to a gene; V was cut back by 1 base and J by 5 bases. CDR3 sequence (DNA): TGCGCCAGCAGCCAAGGCCAGGACAGGATGGGGGAGACCCAGTACTTC. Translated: CASSQGQDRMGETQYF.

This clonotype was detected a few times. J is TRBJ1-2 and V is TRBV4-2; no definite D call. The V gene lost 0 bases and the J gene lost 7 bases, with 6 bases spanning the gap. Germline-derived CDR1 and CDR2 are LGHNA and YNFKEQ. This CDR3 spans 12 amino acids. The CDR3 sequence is CASSQERAGYTF. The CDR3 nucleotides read TGTGCCAGCAGCCAAGAGCGGGCTGGCTACACCTTC.

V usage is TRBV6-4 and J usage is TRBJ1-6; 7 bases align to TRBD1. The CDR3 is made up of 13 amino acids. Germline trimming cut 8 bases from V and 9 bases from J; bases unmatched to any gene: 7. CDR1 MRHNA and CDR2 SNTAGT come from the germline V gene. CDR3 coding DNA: TGTGCCAGCCAAGGGACAGCTTCTTCACCCCTCCACTTT. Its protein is CASQGTASSPLHF.

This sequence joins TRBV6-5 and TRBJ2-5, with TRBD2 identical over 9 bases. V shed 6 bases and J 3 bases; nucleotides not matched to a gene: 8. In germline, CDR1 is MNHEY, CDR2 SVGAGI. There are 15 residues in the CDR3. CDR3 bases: TGTGCCAGCAGCCGAGCTAGCGGGGCGGAAGAGACCCAGTACTTC. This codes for CASSRASGAEETQYF.

DNA of the CDR3: TGTGCCAGCAGTTTCTATGGGACCCAGTACTTC. Encoded protein: CASSFYGTQYF. The chain recombines TRBV12-3 or TRBV12-4 with TRBJ2-5, with D hard to call. This CDR3 comprises 11 residues. Trimming removed 3 bases at V and 7 bases at J, with 6 bases between.

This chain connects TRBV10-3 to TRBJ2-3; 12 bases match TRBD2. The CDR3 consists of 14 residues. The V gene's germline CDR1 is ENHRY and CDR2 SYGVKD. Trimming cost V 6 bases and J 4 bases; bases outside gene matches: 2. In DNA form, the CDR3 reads TGTGCCATCAGGACTAGCGGGGGTCCAGATACGCAGTATTTT. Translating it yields CAIRTSGGPDTQYF.